The rows below give T cell receptor beta chains drawn from one sample of a study of memory CD8 T cells in hepatitis C reinfection. Repertoires were generated with immunoSEQ multiplex PCR, while TCRdb's copy carries only in-frame clones and drops some. The sample has 50,000 or so clones, 85% to 90% seen once. Sequences were obtained from naive CD8+ T cells sorted from blood. All receptors derive from a man between 18 and 35 years old with hepatitis C virus infection. CDR3s include the opening cysteine and the closing phenylalanine or tryptophan. Each record gives: CDR3 protein, CDR3 DNA, clone size, CDR3 length, V gene, D gene, J gene. A D gene is named only where the DNA matches it firmly. A clone size is listed for some rows: how often the clone was seen (once, few, many), or a class if it is expanded.

cdr3_aa: CASSPTPGQPQHF
cdr3_nt: TGTGCCAGCAGTCCGACCCCGGGTCAGCCCCAGCATTTT
clone_size: -
cdr3_length: 13
v_call: TRBV6-5
d_call: -
j_call: TRBJ1-5

cdr3_aa: CASTQSGQGADTQYF
cdr3_nt: TGTGCCAGTACCCAATCTGGACAGGGCGCAGATACGCAGTATTTT
clone_size: once
cdr3_length: 15
v_call: TRBV19
d_call: TRBD1
j_call: TRBJ2-3

cdr3_aa: CASSFDPGGTQETQYF
cdr3_nt: TGTGCCAGCAGCTTCGATCCCGGGGGTACCCAAGAGACCCAGTACTTC
clone_size: -
cdr3_length: 16
v_call: TRBV7-2
d_call: -
j_call: TRBJ2-5

cdr3_aa: CASSLGTGGFGTEAFF
cdr3_nt: TGTGCCAGCAGCCTTGGGACAGGGGGCTTCGGCACTGAAGCTTTCTTT
clone_size: -
cdr3_length: 16
v_call: TRBV13
d_call: TRBD1
j_call: TRBJ1-1

cdr3_aa: CASRTRGDSSSYNEQFF
cdr3_nt: TGTGCAAGTCGCACCAGGGGCGACAGTAGCTCCTACAATGAGCAGTTCTTC
clone_size: -
cdr3_length: 17
v_call: TRBV12-2
d_call: -
j_call: TRBJ2-1

cdr3_aa: CASSEATSNTGELFF
cdr3_nt: TGTGCCAGCAGTGAGGCCACCTCGAACACCGGGGAGCTGTTTTTT
clone_size: -
cdr3_length: 15
v_call: TRBV25-1
d_call: -
j_call: TRBJ2-2

cdr3_aa: CASGTGPYEQYF
cdr3_nt: TGTGCCAGCGGGACAGGCCCCTACGAGCAGTACTTC
clone_size: -
cdr3_length: 12
v_call: TRBV2
d_call: TRBD1
j_call: TRBJ2-7

cdr3_aa: CASSQEAGGTEAFF
cdr3_nt: TGCGCCAGCAGCCAAGAGGCAGGGGGGACTGAAGCTTTCTTT
clone_size: -
cdr3_length: 14
v_call: TRBV4-1
d_call: TRBD1
j_call: TRBJ1-1

cdr3_aa: CASSPLGDQETQYF
cdr3_nt: TGTGCCAGCAGCCCCCTCGGGGATCAAGAGACCCAGTACTTC
clone_size: -
cdr3_length: 14
v_call: TRBV6-5
d_call: -
j_call: TRBJ2-5

cdr3_aa: CASSQGFAVSSYNEQFF
cdr3_nt: TGTGCCAGCAGCCAAGGATTTGCGGTTAGCTCCTACAATGAGCAGTTCTTC
clone_size: -
cdr3_length: 17
v_call: TRBV14
d_call: -
j_call: TRBJ2-1

cdr3_aa: CASSSGSNTGELFF
cdr3_nt: TGTGCCAGCAGCTCCGGGTCGAACACCGGGGAGCTGTTTTTT
clone_size: -
cdr3_length: 14
v_call: TRBV11-2
d_call: -
j_call: TRBJ2-2

cdr3_aa: CASGAGGFAGELFF
cdr3_nt: TGTGCCAGCGGAGCAGGGGGCTTTGCCGGGGAGCTGTTTTTT
clone_size: -
cdr3_length: 14
v_call: TRBV7-3
d_call: TRBD1
j_call: TRBJ2-2

cdr3_aa: CASSERGTASQETQYF
cdr3_nt: TGTGCCAGTAGCGAGCGGGGGACAGCGTCCCAAGAGACCCAGTACTTC
clone_size: -
cdr3_length: 16
v_call: TRBV19
d_call: -
j_call: TRBJ2-5

cdr3_aa: CASAPQRTGSPDTQYF
cdr3_nt: TGTGCCAGCGCCCCCCAGAGGACAGGGAGTCCAGATACGCAGTATTTT
clone_size: -
cdr3_length: 16
v_call: TRBV28
d_call: TRBD1
j_call: TRBJ2-3

cdr3_aa: CASSLRTGLNYGYTF
cdr3_nt: TGTGCCAGCAGCTTGAGGACAGGGCTAAACTATGGCTACACCTTC
clone_size: once
cdr3_length: 15
v_call: TRBV5-8
d_call: TRBD1
j_call: TRBJ1-2

cdr3_aa: CASSREDDYNEQFF
cdr3_nt: TGTGCCAGCTCTCGGGAGGACGACTACAATGAGCAGTTCTTC
clone_size: -
cdr3_length: 14
v_call: TRBV6-5
d_call: TRBD2
j_call: TRBJ2-1

cdr3_aa: CASSERGSYNEQFF
cdr3_nt: TGCGCCAGCAGTGAGCGGGGCTCCTACAATGAGCAGTTCTTC
clone_size: -
cdr3_length: 14
v_call: TRBV10-2
d_call: -
j_call: TRBJ2-1

cdr3_aa: CASSGPDRLYEQYF
cdr3_nt: TGTGCCAGCAGCGGACCAGACAGACTCTACGAGCAGTACTTC
clone_size: once
cdr3_length: 14
v_call: TRBV13
d_call: -
j_call: TRBJ2-7

cdr3_aa: CASSWGPGQLYNEQFF
cdr3_nt: TGCGCCAGCAGCTGGGGGCCGGGTCAGCTATACAATGAGCAGTTCTTC
clone_size: -
cdr3_length: 16
v_call: TRBV5-1
d_call: -
j_call: TRBJ2-1

cdr3_aa: CASSLDRISEGYTF
cdr3_nt: TGTGCCAGCAGTTTAGACAGGATCTCGGAAGGCTACACCTTC
clone_size: -
cdr3_length: 14
v_call: TRBV6-1
d_call: -
j_call: TRBJ1-2

cdr3_aa: CASRQLRRDYTGELFF
cdr3_nt: TGTGCCAGCAGGCAATTGCGGCGGGATTACACCGGGGAGCTGTTTTTT
clone_size: -
cdr3_length: 16
v_call: TRBV7-3
d_call: -
j_call: TRBJ2-2

cdr3_aa: CASSAGHEQYF
cdr3_nt: TGTGCCAGCAGTGCCGGTCACGAGCAGTACTTC
clone_size: -
cdr3_length: 11
v_call: TRBV6-1
d_call: -
j_call: TRBJ2-7

cdr3_aa: CASSAPRRLAGAPSTDTQYF
cdr3_nt: TGTGCCAGCAGTGCCCCCCGGCGGCTAGCGGGAGCCCCGAGCACAGATACGCAGTATTTT
clone_size: -
cdr3_length: 20
v_call: TRBV2
d_call: TRBD2
j_call: TRBJ2-3

cdr3_aa: CASSYSMAGGYNEQFF
cdr3_nt: TGTGCCAGCAGTTACTCGATGGCGGGAGGGTACAATGAGCAGTTCTTC
clone_size: -
cdr3_length: 16
v_call: TRBV6-6
d_call: TRBD2
j_call: TRBJ2-1

cdr3_aa: CASSLDKTDTQYF
cdr3_nt: TGTGCCAGCAGCTTGGACAAAACGGATACGCAGTATTTT
clone_size: -
cdr3_length: 13
v_call: TRBV5-4
d_call: -
j_call: TRBJ2-3

cdr3_aa: CASSFYGYTF
cdr3_nt: TGTGCCAGCAGCTTCTATGGCTACACCTTC
clone_size: -
cdr3_length: 10
v_call: TRBV27
d_call: -
j_call: TRBJ1-2

cdr3_aa: CATSSPGGSSYNEQFF
cdr3_nt: TGTGCCACCAGCAGCCCTGGCGGGAGCTCCTACAATGAGCAGTTCTTC
clone_size: -
cdr3_length: 16
v_call: TRBV15
d_call: TRBD2
j_call: TRBJ2-1

cdr3_aa: CASSVQGYSGYEQYF
cdr3_nt: TGTGCCAGTAGTGTACAGGGATATAGTGGATACGAGCAGTACTTC
clone_size: -
cdr3_length: 15
v_call: TRBV19
d_call: -
j_call: TRBJ2-7

cdr3_aa: CASSVYRDSTGELFF
cdr3_nt: TGTGCCAGCAGCGTTTACAGGGATAGTACCGGGGAGCTGTTTTTT
clone_size: -
cdr3_length: 15
v_call: TRBV9
d_call: -
j_call: TRBJ2-2

cdr3_aa: CASTLSSGNIQYF
cdr3_nt: TGTGCCAGCACTTTATCTTCAGGTAACATTCAGTACTTC
clone_size: -
cdr3_length: 13
v_call: TRBV5-6
d_call: -
j_call: TRBJ2-4

cdr3_aa: CASSPLSSSSTDTQYF
cdr3_nt: TGTGCCAGCAGTCCCCTTAGCAGCTCTAGCACAGATACGCAGTATTTT
clone_size: -
cdr3_length: 16
v_call: TRBV27
d_call: -
j_call: TRBJ2-3

cdr3_aa: CASSPVRQGAYPLRSEQYF
cdr3_nt: TGTGCCAGCAGCCCTGTACGACAGGGGGCGTACCCCTTAAGGTCCGAGCAGTACTTC
clone_size: -
cdr3_length: 19
v_call: TRBV5-6
d_call: TRBD1
j_call: TRBJ2-7

cdr3_aa: CASSWDREEKIGADTQYF
cdr3_nt: TGTGCCAGCAGCTGGGACAGAGAGGAGAAAATTGGTGCAGATACGCAGTATTTT
clone_size: -
cdr3_length: 18
v_call: TRBV7-8
d_call: TRBD1
j_call: TRBJ2-3

cdr3_aa: CASTRQGEKGDYTF
cdr3_nt: TGTGCCAGCACGAGACAGGGGGAGAAGGGTGACTACACCTTC
clone_size: -
cdr3_length: 14
v_call: TRBV6-1
d_call: TRBD1
j_call: TRBJ1-2

cdr3_aa: CASSLQGYGYTF
cdr3_nt: TGTGCCAGCAGCTTGCAGGGGTATGGCTACACCTTC
clone_size: -
cdr3_length: 12
v_call: TRBV5-4
d_call: -
j_call: TRBJ1-2

cdr3_aa: CASSFLDRVKGTEAFF
cdr3_nt: TGTGCCAGCAGCTTTTTGGACAGGGTGAAGGGTACTGAAGCTTTCTTT
clone_size: once
cdr3_length: 16
v_call: TRBV5-8
d_call: TRBD1
j_call: TRBJ1-1

cdr3_aa: CASSYLDTGELFF
cdr3_nt: TGTGCCAGCAGTTACCTAGACACCGGGGAGCTGTTTTTT
clone_size: few
cdr3_length: 13
v_call: TRBV2
d_call: -
j_call: TRBJ2-2

cdr3_aa: CASLEAFYGYTF
cdr3_nt: TGTGCCAGTCTAGAGGCTTTCTATGGCTACACCTTC
clone_size: once
cdr3_length: 12
v_call: TRBV28
d_call: -
j_call: TRBJ1-2

cdr3_aa: CASSLGTGDGYTF
cdr3_nt: TGTGCCAGCAGCTTAGGGACAGGGGATGGCTACACCTTC
clone_size: -
cdr3_length: 13
v_call: TRBV11-2
d_call: TRBD1
j_call: TRBJ1-2

cdr3_aa: CASSVGTGGFRDTQYF
cdr3_nt: TGTGCCAGCAGTGTTGGGACAGGGGGATTCAGAGATACGCAGTATTTT
clone_size: -
cdr3_length: 16
v_call: TRBV6-1
d_call: TRBD1
j_call: TRBJ2-3

cdr3_aa: CASSVTGYSEAFF
cdr3_nt: TGTGCCAGCAGTGTTACAGGCTACTCTGAAGCTTTCTTT
clone_size: few
cdr3_length: 13
v_call: TRBV6-1
d_call: -
j_call: TRBJ1-1

cdr3_aa: CSASRDYEQYF
cdr3_nt: TGCAGTGCTAGTCGGGACTACGAGCAGTACTTC
clone_size: -
cdr3_length: 11
v_call: TRBV20-1
d_call: -
j_call: TRBJ2-7

cdr3_aa: CASISGTGTEQYF
cdr3_nt: TGTGCCAGCATCTCAGGGACAGGGACCGAGCAGTACTTC
clone_size: -
cdr3_length: 13
v_call: TRBV2
d_call: TRBD1
j_call: TRBJ2-7

cdr3_aa: CASSSDSDEQFF
cdr3_nt: TGTGCCAGCAGCTCCGACAGTGATGAGCAGTTCTTC
clone_size: -
cdr3_length: 12
v_call: TRBV13
d_call: -
j_call: TRBJ2-1

cdr3_aa: CASSLEPAESSYNEQFF
cdr3_nt: TGTGCCAGCAGCTTAGAGCCAGCGGAGAGCTCCTACAATGAGCAGTTCTTC
clone_size: -
cdr3_length: 17
v_call: TRBV7-6
d_call: -
j_call: TRBJ2-1

cdr3_aa: CASSLAGGAQETQYF
cdr3_nt: TGTGCCAGCAGCTTAGCGGGGGGCGCTCAAGAGACCCAGTACTTC
clone_size: -
cdr3_length: 15
v_call: TRBV11-2
d_call: -
j_call: TRBJ2-5

cdr3_aa: CSAVPGQGSEAFF
cdr3_nt: TGCAGCGCCGTCCCGGGACAGGGATCTGAAGCTTTCTTT
clone_size: -
cdr3_length: 13
v_call: TRBV29-1
d_call: TRBD1
j_call: TRBJ1-1

cdr3_aa: CASSLAPGQGLLETQYF
cdr3_nt: TGTGCCAGCAGCTTGGCCCCGGGACAGGGCTTATTGGAGACCCAGTACTTC
clone_size: -
cdr3_length: 17
v_call: TRBV7-6
d_call: TRBD1
j_call: TRBJ2-5

cdr3_aa: CASSPWDRGDYGYTF
cdr3_nt: TGTGCCAGCAGTCCCTGGGACAGGGGCGACTATGGCTACACCTTC
clone_size: -
cdr3_length: 15
v_call: TRBV27
d_call: TRBD1
j_call: TRBJ1-2

cdr3_aa: CASSLGQETSGNTIYF
cdr3_nt: TGTGCCAGCAGCTTGGGACAGGAAACCTCTGGAAACACCATATATTTT
clone_size: -
cdr3_length: 16
v_call: TRBV7-9
d_call: TRBD1
j_call: TRBJ1-3

cdr3_aa: CASRERGGSDEQYF
cdr3_nt: TGTGCCAGCCGGGAGAGGGGGGGCAGCGACGAGCAGTACTTC
clone_size: -
cdr3_length: 14
v_call: TRBV19
d_call: -
j_call: TRBJ2-7

cdr3_aa: CASSVGGFGELFF
cdr3_nt: TGTGCCAGCAGCGTAGGAGGTTTCGGGGAGCTGTTTTTT
clone_size: -
cdr3_length: 13
v_call: TRBV9
d_call: -
j_call: TRBJ2-2

cdr3_aa: CASSPGDSSYEQYF
cdr3_nt: TGCGCCAGCAGCCCCGGGGACAGTTCCTACGAGCAGTACTTC
clone_size: -
cdr3_length: 14
v_call: TRBV5-1
d_call: TRBD1
j_call: TRBJ2-7

cdr3_aa: CASRESNNYGYTF
cdr3_nt: TGCGCCAGCAGGGAGAGCAATAACTATGGCTACACCTTC
clone_size: -
cdr3_length: 13
v_call: TRBV4-1
d_call: -
j_call: TRBJ1-2